These T cell receptor beta chains were read from a single sample in a study of cytomegalovirus exposure and HLA in healthy donors. Clones were sequenced by immunoSEQ multiplex PCR, and TCRdb holds only the in-frame ones, with some missing. The sample carries about 200,000 clones, approximately 82% recorded once. The specimen was PBMCs. These receptors all stem from a man younger than 30 in good health and CMV-seronegative. Both conserved end residues are part of each CDR3. A D gene is named only where the DNA matches it firmly. Size values are once, few and many counts, or a class for expanded clones, and some rows have none.

>TRBV7-6|TRBJ2-7|TRBD2|-|20
CASSLSSGAPGTSGSYEQYF
TGTGCCAGCAGCTTATCGAGTGGGGCCCCAGGGACTAGCGGTTCCTACGAGCAGTACTTC
>TRBV29-1|TRBJ2-1|-|-|13
CSVAPDSYNEQFF
TGCAGCGTTGCGCCGGACAGCTACAATGAGCAGTTCTTC
>TRBV6-1|TRBJ2-7|TRBD1|-|15
CASSQLPGQPYEQYF
TGTGCCAGCAGTCAACTCCCGGGACAGCCCTACGAGCAGTACTTC
>TRBV5-6|TRBJ2-7|-|once|14
CASSLSPSSYEQYF
TGTGCCAGCAGCTTGTCCCCGAGCTCCTACGAGCAGTACTTC
>TRBV2|TRBJ2-2|TRBD2|few|16
CASRKLAGGGTGELFF
TGTGCCAGCAGAAAACTAGCGGGAGGGGGCACCGGGGAGCTGTTTTTT
>TRBV25-1|TRBJ1-1|-|few|13
CASRKQGNTEAFF
TGTGCCAGCAGAAAACAGGGTAACACTGAAGCTTTCTTT
>TRBV5-6|TRBJ2-7|-|-|13
CASSLGGSNEQYF
TGTGCCAGCAGCTTGGGAGGTAGCAACGAGCAGTACTTC
>TRBV30|TRBJ2-7|TRBD1|once|16
CAWSVRLGTASYEQYF
TGTGCCTGGAGTGTAAGGTTGGGGACAGCATCCTACGAGCAGTACTTC
>TRBV27|TRBJ2-5|-|-|15
CASSSLGQLDETQYF
TGTGCCAGCAGCTCCCTCGGACAGCTAGACGAGACCCAGTACTTC
>TRBV6-5|TRBJ2-5|-|-|14
CASSFREGRETQYF
TGTGCCAGCAGTTTTCGGGAAGGTCGAGAGACCCAGTACTTC
>TRBV30|TRBJ2-3|-|-|13
CAWTGGVGGTQYF
TGTGCCTGGACAGGCGGGGTCGGCGGTACGCAGTATTTT
>TRBV30|TRBJ2-7|-|-|12
CAWISGKYEQYF
TGTGCCTGGATTTCGGGGAAGTACGAGCAGTACTTC
>TRBV6-4|TRBJ2-5|TRBD2|-|15
CASSDWPGGLETQYF
TGTGCCAGCAGTGACTGGCCGGGAGGGCTGGAGACCCAGTACTTC
>TRBV30|TRBJ2-3|TRBD1|-|15
CAWRTGTASTDTQYF
TGTGCCTGGAGAACCGGGACAGCTAGCACAGATACGCAGTATTTT
>TRBV10-2|TRBJ1-1|-|once|13
CASTRNRDTEAFF
TGCGCCAGCACTCGCAACCGGGACACTGAAGCTTTCTTT
>TRBV11-2|TRBJ2-2|-|-|13
CASSLRQTGELFF
TGTGCCAGCAGCCTCCGACAGACCGGGGAGCTGTTTTTT
>TRBV14|TRBJ2-5|-|-|14
CASSPGQNQETQYF
TGTGCCAGCAGCCCAGGACAGAATCAAGAGACCCAGTACTTC
>TRBV21-1|TRBJ2-5|-|-|13
CASNQQVQETQYF
TGTGCCAGCAACCAACAGGTACAAGAGACCCAGTACTTC
>TRBV2|TRBJ1-1|TRBD1|-|18
CATRVLSTGAVLNTEAFF
TGTGCCACGAGGGTACTTTCGACAGGGGCTGTCTTGAACACTGAAGCTTTCTTT
>TRBV11-2|TRBJ2-7|-|-|15
CASSLAPLAQYEQYF
TGTGCCAGCAGCTTAGCTCCCCTGGCTCAGTACGAGCAGTACTTC
>TRBV4-2|TRBJ2-7|-|-|11
CASSQFNEQYF
TGTGCCAGCAGCCAATTTAACGAGCAGTACTTC
>TRBV29-1|TRBJ2-1|-|-|15
CSVIAGTIVRNEQFF
TGCAGCGTGATCGCCGGGACAATAGTTCGCAATGAGCAGTTCTTC
>TRBV7-9|TRBJ2-7|-|-|11
CASSLTQRRYF
TGTGCCAGCAGCTTAACGCAGCGCCGGTACTTC
>TRBV7-2|TRBJ2-5|-|-|13
CASSPRGKETQYF
TGTGCCAGCAGCCCGAGGGGGAAAGAGACCCAGTACTTC
>TRBV6-6|TRBJ1-5|-|-|13
CASTQYSNQPQHF
TGTGCCAGCACACAGTATAGCAATCAGCCCCAGCATTTT
>TRBV6-1|TRBJ1-5|-|-|15
CASNPWRAGNQPQHF
TGTGCCAGCAACCCTTGGAGGGCCGGCAATCAGCCCCAGCATTTT
>TRBV19|TRBJ2-7|-|-|14
CAGSILAGNYEQYF
TGTGCCGGTAGTATTCTGGCAGGAAACTACGAGCAGTACTTC
>TRBV5-6|TRBJ2-1|-|-|12
CASSFGTGEQFF
TGTGCCAGCAGCTTCGGAACAGGAGAGCAGTTCTTC
>TRBV30|TRBJ2-7|-|-|11
CAWSATYEQYF
TGTGCCTGGAGTGCCACCTACGAGCAGTACTTC